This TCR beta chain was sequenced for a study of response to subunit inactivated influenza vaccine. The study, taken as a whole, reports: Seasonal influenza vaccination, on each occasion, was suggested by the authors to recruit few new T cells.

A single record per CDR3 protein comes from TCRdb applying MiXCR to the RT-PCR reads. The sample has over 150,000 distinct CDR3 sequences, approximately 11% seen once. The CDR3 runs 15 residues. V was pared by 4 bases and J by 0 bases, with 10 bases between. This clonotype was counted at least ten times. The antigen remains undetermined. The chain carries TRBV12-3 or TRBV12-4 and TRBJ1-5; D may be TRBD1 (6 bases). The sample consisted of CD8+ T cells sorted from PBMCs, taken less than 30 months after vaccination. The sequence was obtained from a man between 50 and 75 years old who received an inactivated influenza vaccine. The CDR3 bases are TGTGCCAGCAGTTCACAGGGTTATAGCAATCAGCCCCAGCATTTT. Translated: CASSSQGYSNQPQHF.